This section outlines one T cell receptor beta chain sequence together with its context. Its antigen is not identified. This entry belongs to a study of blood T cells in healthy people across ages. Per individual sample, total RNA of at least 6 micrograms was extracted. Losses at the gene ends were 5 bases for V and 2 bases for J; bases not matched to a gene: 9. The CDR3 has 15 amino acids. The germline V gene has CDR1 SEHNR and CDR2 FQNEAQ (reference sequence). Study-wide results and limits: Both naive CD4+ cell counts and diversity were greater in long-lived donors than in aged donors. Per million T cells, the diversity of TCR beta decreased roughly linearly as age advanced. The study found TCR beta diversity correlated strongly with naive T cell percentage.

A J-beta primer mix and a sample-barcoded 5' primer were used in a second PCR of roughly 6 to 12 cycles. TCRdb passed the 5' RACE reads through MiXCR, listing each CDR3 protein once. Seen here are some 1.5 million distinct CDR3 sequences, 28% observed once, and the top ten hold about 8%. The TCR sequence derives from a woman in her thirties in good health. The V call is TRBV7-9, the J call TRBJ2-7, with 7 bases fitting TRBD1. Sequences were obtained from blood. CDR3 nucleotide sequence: TGTGCCAGCAGCCAGAGTCGACAGGGAACCTACGAGCAGTACTTC. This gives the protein CASSQSRQGTYEQYF.